The 19 T cell receptor beta chains reported below all come from one sample, sequenced in a study of chemoradiotherapy in HPV16-positive cancers. Data came from immunoSEQ multiplex PCR; TCRdb stores just in-frame clones and leaves some out. The table records about 8,900 clones, about 90% of them present only once. Specimen: blood, collected from a patient who underwent chemoradiotherapy. These receptors all stem from a human donor with HPV-associated anogenital cancer.

The chain carries TRBV15 and TRBJ1-1, with 9 bases that match TRBD1. The CDR3 runs to 14 residues. Germline V gene data show CDR1 as LNHNV and CDR2 as YYDKDF (reference sequence). The V gene end was trimmed by 6 bases and the J gene end by 6 bases; junction bases not matched to a gene: 8. CDR3 residues: CATSPGTGWPEAFF. The CDR3, as DNA: TGTGCCACCAGTCCCGGGACAGGGTGGCCTGAAGCTTTCTTT. The full variable domain, rest sourced from reference TRBV15 and TRBJ1-1, is DAMVIQNPRYQVTQFGKPVTLSCSQTLNHNVMYWYQQKSSQAPKLLFHYYDKDFNNEADTPDNFQSRRPNTSFCFLDIRSPGLGDTAMYLCATSPGTGWPEAFFGQGTRLTVV.

CDR3 nucleotide sequence: TGTGCCAGCAAGTCCGGGGGGACAGATACGCAGTATTTT. Translation: CASKSGGTDTQYF. This chain connects TRBV27 to TRBJ2-3; TRBD2 matches at 7 bases. This CDR3 comprises 13 residues. Unmatched junction bases numbered 4, after V lost 7 bases and J lost 3 bases. Germline CDR1 MNHEY, CDR2 SMNVEV (reference sequence).

The genes are TRBV5-6 and TRBJ1-1, with D possibly being TRBD1 (5 bases). Trimming cost V 5 bases and J 0 bases, with 17 bases left between them. There are 16 residues in the CDR3. Looked up from germline, CDR1 is SGHDT and CDR2 is YYEEEE. CDR3 DNA sequence: TGTGCCAGCAGGGGGGGTCTTCTAGCGCTGAACACTGAAGCTTTCTTT. It encodes CASRGGLLALNTEAFF.

The V gene is TRBV2, the J gene TRBJ2-7, with a weak D call TRBD1 (6 bases). The ends were cut back, 0 bases at V and 3 bases at J, with 12 bases in the middle. Germline CDR1 is SNHLY and CDR2 is FYNNEI. This CDR3 region has 15 residues. CDR3 sequence: CASSEAGVRGYEQYF. The CDR3 region has the DNA TGTGCCAGCAGTGAAGCCGGGGTCAGGGGCTACGAGCAGTACTTC.

The chain carries TRBV19 and TRBJ1-5, with 7 nucleotides matching TRBD1. V was clipped by 9 bases and J by 5 bases; unmatched bases: 10. CDR3 length: 14 amino acids. Germline values: CDR1 LNHDA, CDR2 SQIVND (reference sequence). The CDR3, as DNA: TGTGCCAGCAACTTTCCCCAGGGGGATCAGCCCCAGCATTTT. Its translation is CASNFPQGDQPQHF.

V and J are TRBV30 and TRBJ1-2; D is possibly TRBD1 (6 bases). The CDR3 contains 12 residues. With 5 bases removed from V and 2 bases from J, the gap between germline ends came to 9 bases. Germline CDR1 is GTSNPN and CDR2 is SVGIG (reference sequence). CDR3 protein: CAWGRGNYGYTF. DNA for the CDR3: TGTGCCTGGGGTAGGGGGAACTATGGCTACACCTTC.

This clone was detected once. The genes are TRBV27 and TRBJ2-7; TRBD2 might be the D (5 bases). In germline, CDR1 is MNHEY, CDR2 SMNVEV (reference sequence). The V end was cut by 5 bases, the J end by 5 bases, with 13 bases between. The CDR3 runs 13 residues. The CDR3 protein is CASSHSAGNEQYF. The CDR3 bases are TGTGCCAGCAGTCATTCGGCCGGGAACGAGCAGTACTTC.

The chain is built from TRBV5-1 and TRBJ1-5; D is perhaps TRBD1 (6 bases). The CDR3 is 14 amino acids. Trimming removed 4 bases from V and 4 bases from J, with 12 bases in between. CDR1 and CDR2 (germline): SGHRS, YFSETQ. CDR3 sequence (DNA): TGCGCCAGCAGCCCCGGACAGCCTAATCAGCCCCAGCATTTT. Protein: CASSPGQPNQPQHF.

The chain recombines TRBV18 with TRBJ2-1, with D unresolved. This CDR3 is 11 amino acids long. The germline gives CDR1 KGHSH, CDR2 LQKENI. The V gene lost 1 base and the J gene lost 7 bases, with 2 bases spanning the gap. The chain's CDR3 is CASSPRNEQFF. The CDR3 DNA reads TGTGCCAGCTCACCACGGAATGAGCAGTTCTTC.

V usage is TRBV18 and J usage is TRBJ2-3, with 9 bases that match TRBD2. CDR1 KGHSH and CDR2 LQKENI come from the germline V gene. The CDR3 runs to 16 residues. Trimming cost V 4 bases and J 4 bases; bases outside gene matches: 9. DNA of the CDR3: TGTGCCAGCTCACACAGGACTAGCGTCTCGTCAGATACGCAGTATTTT. This gives the protein CASSHRTSVSSDTQYF. The variable domain in full, with the rest retrieved from reference TRBV18 and TRBJ2-3, is NAGVMQNPRHLVRRRGQEARLRCSPMKGHSHVYWYRQLPEEGLKFMVYLQKENIIDESGMPKERFSAEFPKEGPSILRIQQVVRGDSAAYFCASSHRTSVSSDTQYFGPGTRLTVL.

The chain recombines TRBV7-6 with TRBJ1-6; D ambiguous. Germline CDR1 and CDR2: SGHVS and FNYEAQ. Trimming pared 7 bases from V and 7 bases from J, leaving 14 bases between. The CDR3 has 14 residues. The CDR3 spells CASTPAIGNSPLHF. CDR3 coding DNA: TGTGCCAGCACGCCGGCGATCGGAAATTCACCCCTCCACTTT.

The rearrangement uses TRBV30 and TRBJ2-5; tentatively, D is TRBD1 (5 bases). Trimming pared 2 bases from V and 4 bases from J, leaving 8 bases between. The CDR3 loop spans 12 amino acids. The germline gives CDR1 GTSNPN, CDR2 SVGIG (reference sequence). CDR3 bases: TGTGCCTGGAGTCCCCAGGGAGAGACCCAGTACTTC. Encoded protein: CAWSPQGETQYF.

This clone is classed as hyperexpanded (1% or more). This sequence joins TRBV14 and TRBJ1-1; D is unclear. In germline, CDR1 is SGHDN, CDR2 FVKESK. Trimming stripped 4 bases from V and 2 bases from J, with 14 bases between. This CDR3 is 15 amino acids long. Here the CDR3 DNA reads TGTGCCAGCAGCCCCGAGTTTCCGGGTAACACTGAAGCTTTCTTT. Translating gives CASSPEFPGNTEAFF.

The V and J genes are TRBV9 and TRBJ1-5, with a weak D call TRBD1 (5 bases). Per the germline V gene, CDR1 is SGDLS and CDR2 is YYNGEE. The CDR3 is 13 residues long. Trimming took 4 bases from V and 7 from J, leaving 12 bases between them. In DNA, the CDR3 is TGTGCCAGCAGCATCGGGGGTGGCCAGCCCCAGCATTTT. It codes for CASSIGGGQPQHF.

V usage is TRBV9 and J usage is TRBJ2-3; D is undetermined. This CDR3 is built from 11 residues. Germline loops: CDR1 SGDLS, CDR2 YYNGEE. The ends were cut back, 4 bases at V and 4 bases at J, with 4 bases in the middle. For the CDR3, the DNA is TGTGCCAGCAGCCCCGCAGATACGCAGTATTTT. Protein: CASSPADTQYF.

The chain joins TRBV9 to TRBJ1-2, with 12 positions matching TRBD1. The trim removed 3 bases at V and 1 base at J, leaving 4 bases unmatched. The germline gives CDR1 SGDLS, CDR2 YYNGEE. The CDR3 spans 16 residues. The CDR3 spells CASSAGDRGLNYGYTF. Written as DNA, the CDR3 is TGTGCCAGCAGCGCCGGGGACAGGGGGCTTAACTATGGCTACACCTTC.

The CDR3 spells CASSLDQGTIRGETQYF. The CDR3 DNA is TGTGCCAGCAGCTTAGATCAAGGGACAATCAGGGGGGAGACCCAGTACTTC. The J gene is TRBJ2-5, the V gene TRBV11-2; 7 bases are a match to TRBD1. Germline CDR1 and CDR2: SGHAT and FQNNGV. The ends lost 0 bases at V and 5 bases at J; junction bases unmatched: 12. The CDR3 sequence is 17 residues long.

This clone was seen more than once but under ten times. This chain connects TRBV2 to TRBJ1-1; no reliable D call. The CDR3 loop spans 13 amino acids. CDR1 SNHLY and CDR2 FYNNEI come from the germline V gene. Trimming removed 2 bases at V and 3 bases at J, with 7 bases between. The DNA of the CDR3 is TGTGCCAGCAGTGAAATAGGAGACACTGAAGCTTTCTTT. Residues: CASSEIGDTEAFF.

This clone has a single count. The CDR3, as DNA: TGCAGCGTTGTGTCCGGGGGGGATACGCAGTATTTT. It encodes CSVVSGGDTQYF. The rearrangement links TRBV29-1 to TRBJ2-3; 7 nucleotides match TRBD2. The CDR3 sequence is 12 residues long. The germline V gene has CDR1 SQVTM and CDR2 ANQGSEA. The ends lost 4 bases at V and 6 bases at J; junction bases unmatched: 4.